This TCR beta chain stems from a study of CD8+ T cells in alopecia areata. Sequencing used cDNA as its template, made by extracting RNA and reverse transcribing it. This table comes from immunoSEQ multiplex PCR, and its TCRdb copy is limited to in-frame clones, with some not included. The sample consists of some 190,000 clones, 60% of them appearing once. CDR3 length equals 14 residues. Germline V gene data show CDR1 as MGHDK and CDR2 as SYGVNS. J was trimmed by 4 bases and V by 6 bases; bases with no gene match: 7. Treatment defined: oral pan-JAK inhibitor, 5-10 mg twice daily. The receptor's source is a human donor with alopecia areata. This material consisted of CD4+ T cells sorted from blood, taken at week 24, from a patient treated with tofacitinib. This sequence joins TRBV25-1 and TRBJ1-1; 8 bases match TRBD1. The CDR3 coding sequence is TGTGCCAGCAGATCAGGGGGCTTGGGCACTGAAGCTTTCTTT. This translates into CASRSGGLGTEAFF.